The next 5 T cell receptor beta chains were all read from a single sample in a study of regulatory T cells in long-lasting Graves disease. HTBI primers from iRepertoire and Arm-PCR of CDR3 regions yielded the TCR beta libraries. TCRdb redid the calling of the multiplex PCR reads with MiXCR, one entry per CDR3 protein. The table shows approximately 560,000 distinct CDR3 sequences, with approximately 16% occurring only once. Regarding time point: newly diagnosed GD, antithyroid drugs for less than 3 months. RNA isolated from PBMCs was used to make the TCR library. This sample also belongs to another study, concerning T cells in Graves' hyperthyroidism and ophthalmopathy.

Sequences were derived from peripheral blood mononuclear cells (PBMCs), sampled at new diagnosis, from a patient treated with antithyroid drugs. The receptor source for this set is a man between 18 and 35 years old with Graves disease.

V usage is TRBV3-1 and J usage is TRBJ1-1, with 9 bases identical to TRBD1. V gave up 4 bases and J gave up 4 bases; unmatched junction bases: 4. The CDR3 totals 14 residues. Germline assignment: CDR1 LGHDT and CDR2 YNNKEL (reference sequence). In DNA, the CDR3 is TGTGCCAGCAGCCCTGGGACAGGGAGCACTGAAGCTTTCTTT. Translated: CASSPGTGSTEAFF.

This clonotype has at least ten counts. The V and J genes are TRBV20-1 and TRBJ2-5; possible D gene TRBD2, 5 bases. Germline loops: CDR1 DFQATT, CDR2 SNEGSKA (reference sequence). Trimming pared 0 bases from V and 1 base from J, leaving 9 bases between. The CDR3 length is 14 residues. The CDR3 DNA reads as TGCAGTGCTAGAGATAAAAGCGGCCAAGAGACCCAGTACTTC. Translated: CSARDKSGQETQYF.

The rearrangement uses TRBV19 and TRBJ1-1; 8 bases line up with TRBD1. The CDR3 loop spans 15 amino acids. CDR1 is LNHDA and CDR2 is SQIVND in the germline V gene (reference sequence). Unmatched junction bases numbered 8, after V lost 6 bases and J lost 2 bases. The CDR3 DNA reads TGTGCCAGTAGGACGGTGGGACAGGAAAACACTGAAGCTTTCTTT. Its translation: CASRTVGQENTEAFF.

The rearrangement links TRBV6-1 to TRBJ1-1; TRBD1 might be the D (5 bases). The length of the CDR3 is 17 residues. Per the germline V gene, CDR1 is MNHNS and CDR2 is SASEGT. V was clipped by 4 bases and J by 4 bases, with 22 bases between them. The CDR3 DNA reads TGTGCCAGCAGTGGACGGATAGCGGTGGGGGACGTCACTGAAGCTTTCTTT. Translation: CASSGRIAVGDVTEAFF.

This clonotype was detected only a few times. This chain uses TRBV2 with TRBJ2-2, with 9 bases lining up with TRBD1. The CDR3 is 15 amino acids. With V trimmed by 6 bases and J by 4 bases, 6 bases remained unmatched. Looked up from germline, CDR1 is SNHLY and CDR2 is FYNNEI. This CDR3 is CASRGDRVGTGELFF. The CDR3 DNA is TGTGCCAGCAGGGGGGACAGGGTAGGCACCGGGGAGCTGTTTTTT.